Presented here are 10 T cell receptor beta chains from one specimen sequenced in a study of shared clonotypes between healthy human individuals. Clones were read by immunoSEQ multiplex PCR, and TCRdb kept only the in-frame ones, dropping some. This table holds over a million clones, around 98.5% found once. The specimen was naive CD4+ T cells sorted from blood. Subset meaning: CD45RA+ positively selected. The receptors were sampled from a man aged 30 to 39 in good health.

The genes are TRBV11-2 and TRBJ1-1; D is unclear. The V end lost 11 bases, the J end lost 0 bases, and 10 bases lay between the germline ends. Germline assignment: CDR1 SGHAT and CDR2 FQNNGV. The CDR3 length is 12 residues. The CDR3 DNA is TGTGCCTCAGAGGAGATGAACACTGAAGCTTTCTTT. Translated, it gives CASEEMNTEAFF.

This chain uses TRBV5-1 with TRBJ2-1; 9 positions match TRBD2. The CDR3 has 15 amino acids. V lost 4 bases to trimming and J lost 5 bases; unmatched junction nucleotides: 7. Germline CDR1 SGHRS, CDR2 YFSETQ. The CDR3 sequence: CASSPGLADHNEQFF. The CDR3, as DNA: TGCGCCAGCAGCCCGGGACTAGCAGACCACAATGAGCAGTTCTTC.

This chain links TRBV27 with TRBJ2-7; D uncertain. Germline-derived CDR1 and CDR2 are MNHEY and SMNVEV (reference sequence). V lost 5 bases, J lost 0 bases, and 8 bases lay in between. The CDR3 covers 13 residues. CDR3 coding DNA: TGTGCCAGCAGTCTTCTCCCCTCCTACGAGCAGTACTTC. It is translated as CASSLLPSYEQYF.

Concerning this clone itself: This sample also contains other DNA sequences that code for the same CDR3. The chain employs TRBV7-2 and TRBJ2-3, with TRBD2 as a possible D gene (5 bases). Germline V lookup: CDR1 SGHTA, CDR2 FQGNSA. This CDR3 has 12 residues. Trimming stripped 5 bases from V and 5 bases from J, with 8 bases between. CDR3 in amino acids: CASSLGVDTQYF. CDR3 DNA sequence: TGTGCCAGCAGCCTCGGGGTAGATACGCAGTATTTT.

V gene TRBV2 combines with J gene TRBJ2-1; TRBD2 agrees at 8 bases. The V segment lost 11 bases and the J segment 5 bases; nucleotides outside the gene matches: 8. The length of the CDR3 is 13 residues. CDR1 and CDR2 from the germline V gene are SNHLY and FYNNEI. CDR3 nucleotide sequence: TGTGCCGCTCAGCGGGGGCAGAACAATGAGCAGTTCTTC. Translation gives CAAQRGQNNEQFF.

This clone was observed once. The rearrangement joins TRBV9 to TRBJ1-1; D may be TRBD1 (5 bases). The CDR3 length is 16 residues. The V gene lost 1 base and the J gene lost 3 bases, with 16 bases spanning the gap. Germline V CDR1 and CDR2: SGDLS, YYNGEE. Here the CDR3 reads CASSVLWGGEDTEAFF. In DNA, the CDR3 is TGTGCCAGCAGCGTACTTTGGGGAGGGGAGGACACTGAAGCTTTCTTT.

The chain employs TRBV25-1 and TRBJ2-5; D is uncertain. Germline V CDR1 and CDR2: MGHDK, SYGVNS. The V gene lost 4 bases and the J gene lost 3 bases, with 6 bases spanning the gap. CDR3 length: 12 amino acids. The CDR3 loop is CASSGDKETQYF. CDR3 DNA: TGTGCCAGCAGTGGTGACAAAGAGACCCAGTACTTC.

V and J are TRBV5-1 and TRBJ2-7; D call uncertain. Germline values: CDR1 SGHRS, CDR2 YFSETQ. The CDR3 sequence is 13 residues long. Trimming cost V 0 bases and J 4 bases, with 8 bases left between them. CDR3 sequence reads: CASSLESIYEQYF. The CDR3, as DNA: TGCGCCAGCAGCTTGGAAAGCATTTACGAGCAGTACTTC.

The chain uses TRBV15 and TRBJ1-5; D is possibly TRBD1 (5 bases). The germline CDR1 and CDR2 sequences are LNHNV and YYDKDF (reference sequence). The ends were cut back, 0 bases at V and 3 bases at J, with 9 bases in the middle. The CDR3 consists of 15 residues. CDR3 residues: CATSREWGVNQPQHF. The CDR3 bases are TGTGCCACCAGCAGAGAGTGGGGGGTCAATCAGCCCCAGCATTTT. Looking up the rest from reference TRBV15 and TRBJ1-5 gives the full variable domain: DAMVIQNPRYQVTQFGKPVTLSCSQTLNHNVMYWYQQKSSQAPKLLFHYYDKDFNNEADTPDNFQSRRPNTSFCFLDIRSPGLGDTAMYLCATSREWGVNQPQHFGDGTRLSIL.

The V call is TRBV18, the J call TRBJ2-7; possible D gene TRBD1, 5 bases. The CDR3 runs 16 residues. Germline values: CDR1 KGHSH, CDR2 LQKENI. Trimming pared 3 bases from V and 5 bases from J, leaving 20 bases between. The CDR3 sequence: CASSPGSQGGRDEQYF. As DNA, the CDR3 is TGTGCCAGCTCACCCGGTAGCCAGGGTGGAAGAGACGAGCAGTACTTC.